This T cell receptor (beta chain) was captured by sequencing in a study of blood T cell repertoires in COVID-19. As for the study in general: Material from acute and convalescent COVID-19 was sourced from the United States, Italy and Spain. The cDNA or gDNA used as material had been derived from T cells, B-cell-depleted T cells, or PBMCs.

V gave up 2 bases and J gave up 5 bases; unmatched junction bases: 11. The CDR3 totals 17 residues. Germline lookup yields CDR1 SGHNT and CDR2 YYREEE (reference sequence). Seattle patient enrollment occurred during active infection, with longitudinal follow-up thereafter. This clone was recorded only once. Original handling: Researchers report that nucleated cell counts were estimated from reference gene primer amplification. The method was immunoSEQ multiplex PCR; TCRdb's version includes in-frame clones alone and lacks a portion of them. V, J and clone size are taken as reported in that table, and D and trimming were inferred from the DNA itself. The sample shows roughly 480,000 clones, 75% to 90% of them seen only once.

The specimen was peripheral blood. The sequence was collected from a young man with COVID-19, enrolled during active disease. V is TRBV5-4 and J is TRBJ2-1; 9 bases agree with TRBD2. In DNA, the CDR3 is TGTGCCAGCAGCTTACCCCCGGTGCTAGCGGGGAACAATGAGCAGTTCTTC. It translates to CASSLPPVLAGNNEQFF.